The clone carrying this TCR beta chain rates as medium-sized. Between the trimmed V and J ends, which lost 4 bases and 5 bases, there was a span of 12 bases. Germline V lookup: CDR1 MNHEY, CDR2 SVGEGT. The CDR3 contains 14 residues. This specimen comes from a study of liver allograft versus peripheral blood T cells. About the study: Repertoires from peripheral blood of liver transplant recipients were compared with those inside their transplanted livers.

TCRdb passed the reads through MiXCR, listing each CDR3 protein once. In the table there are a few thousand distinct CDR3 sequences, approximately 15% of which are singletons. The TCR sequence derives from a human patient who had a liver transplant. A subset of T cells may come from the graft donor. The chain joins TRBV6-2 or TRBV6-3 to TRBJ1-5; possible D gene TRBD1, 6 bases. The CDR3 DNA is TGTGCCAGCAGTTTAACAGGGCTTCATCAGCCCCAGCATTTT. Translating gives CASSLTGLHQPQHF.